These 18 T cell receptor beta chains were all obtained from the same sample, sequenced in a study of identical twins. TCRdb re-analysed the 5' RACE reads in MiXCR, keeping a single row per CDR3 protein. The sample shows about 280,000 distinct CDR3 sequences, more than 6.5% of them seen only once. These sequences were also reported in another study, on yellow fever vaccine responses in identical twins.

The specimen sequenced was memory (CD45RO+) T cells sorted from blood. These receptors originate from a woman in her late teens or twenties in good health.

This clonotype has ten or more counts. The chain couples TRBV9 to TRBJ2-7; D uncertain. The CDR3 contains 14 residues. Germline V gene lookup returns CDR1 SGDLS and CDR2 YYNGEE. Trimming removed 0 bases from V and 5 bases from J, with 12 bases in between. CDR3 DNA: TGTGCCAGCAGCGTAGACACCTTTGGGGACGAGCAGTACTTC. Protein product: CASSVDTFGDEQYF.

The chain combines TRBV19 with TRBJ2-1, with TRBD1 as a possible D gene (6 bases). The CDR3 runs to 17 residues. Germline loops: CDR1 LNHDA, CDR2 SQIVND (reference sequence). Trimming took off 0 bases at V and 6 bases at J, with 18 bases between the two ends. The CDR3 DNA sequence: TGTGCCAGTAGTATAGATCTTCCAGGGGTTAGGGGCAATGAGCAGTTCTTC. Translated, it gives CASSIDLPGVRGNEQFF.

The sample holds many counts of this clonotype. The rearrangement joins TRBV2 to TRBJ2-7; either TRBD1 or TRBD2 may fit D (6 bases each). There are 14 residues in the CDR3. V was pared by 5 bases and J by 4 bases, with 15 bases between. From germline, CDR1 is SNHLY and CDR2 FYNNEI. CDR3 bases: TGTGCCAGCAGTCCACAGGGAGGCCGTTACGAGCAGTACGTC. This encodes CASSPQGGRYEQYV.

In this sample, this clonotype turned up many times. The chain is built from TRBV4-1 and TRBJ2-1; 11 bases are a match to TRBD2. Trimming took 0 bases from V and 4 from J; bases not matched to a gene: 5. CDR3 length equals 17 residues. Germline-derived CDR1 and CDR2 are MGHRA and YSYEKL. The DNA for the CDR3 is TGCGCCAGCAGCCAAGACAGACCTAGCGGGAGGTACAATGAGCAGTTCTTC. As protein: CASSQDRPSGRYNEQFF.

The sample holds a few counts of this clonotype. The V call is TRBV6-1, the J call TRBJ1-2; D is unclear. V was shortened by 5 bases and J by 4 bases, with 14 bases between the two germline ends. CDR1 is MNHNS and CDR2 is SASEGT in the germline V gene. There are 14 residues in the CDR3. In nucleotides, the CDR3 is TGTGCCAGCAGTCCCAGGACGGCGTCCTATGGCTACACCTTC. It encodes CASSPRTASYGYTF.

This clonotype was observed a few times. The CDR3 region has the DNA TGTGCCAGCAGTTTACGTAAAGGGCGTGAGCAGTACTTC. This sequence encodes CASSLRKGREQYF. This rearrangement joins TRBV27 to TRBJ2-7; unclear D gene. V shed 2 bases and J shed 7 bases, with 12 bases lying between them. The CDR3 consists of 13 residues. The germline CDR1 and CDR2 sequences are MNHEY and SMNVEV (reference sequence).

The genes are TRBV20-1 and TRBJ2-3, with 7 bases matching TRBD2. The CDR3 covers 14 residues. Germline V gene lookup returns CDR1 DFQATT and CDR2 SNEGSKA (reference sequence). The V segment lost 2 bases and the J segment 4 bases; nucleotides outside the gene matches: 6. CDR3 DNA sequence: TGCAGTGCTAGAACGGGAGGAGAGGCAGATACGCAGTATTTT. Translating it yields CSARTGGEADTQYF.

Here the CDR3 reads CASRGTENGYTF. CDR3 DNA: TGTGCCAGCAGGGGAACGGAGAATGGCTACACCTTC. The chain is built from TRBV12-3 or TRBV12-4 and TRBJ1-2, with unresolved D. Trimming took off 6 bases at V and 6 bases at J, with 11 bases between the two ends. The CDR3 has 12 amino acids.

The J gene is TRBJ1-2, the V gene TRBV5-1; D uncertain. Trimming shortened V by 4 bases and J by 7 bases, and 14 bases separated the two germline ends. CDR1 is SGHRS and CDR2 is YFSETQ in the germline V gene. This CDR3 has 13 residues. The CDR3 DNA follows: TGCGCCAGCAGCCCGGGTCCAGATGCTGGCTACACCTTC. Amino acids: CASSPGPDAGYTF.

This clonotype was counted ten times or more. The chain couples TRBV6-5 to TRBJ2-5; maybe TRBD1 (6 bases). V was cut by 2 bases and J by 1 base, with 11 bases left in between. The CDR3 extends over 15 amino acids. CDR1 and CDR2 from the germline V gene are MNHEY and SVGAGI. CDR3 region: CASSYAGQFQETQYF. The CDR3 region has the DNA TGTGCCAGCAGTTACGCCGGACAGTTCCAAGAGACCCAGTACTTC.

This clonotype was detected only a few times. The rearrangement uses TRBV9 and TRBJ1-6; D is uncertain. The CDR3 spans 14 residues. V was cut by 4 bases and J by 6 bases, with 11 bases left in between. Germline CDR1 reads SGDLS; CDR2 reads YYNGEE. The CDR3 region has the DNA TGTGCCAGCAGCCAAGACGCGGGTAATTCACCCCTCCACTTT. Translated: CASSQDAGNSPLHF.

The J gene is TRBJ1-4, the V gene TRBV6-1, with a tentative D call TRBD1 (5 bases). Trimming cost V 6 bases and J 2 bases, with 10 bases left between them. The CDR3 is 14 amino acids. The germline gives CDR1 MNHNS, CDR2 SASEGT. The CDR3 nucleotides read TGTGCCAGCAGAGGACATCTGACTAATGAAAAACTGTTTTTT. As protein: CASRGHLTNEKLFF.

This clonotype appeared a few times. V and J are TRBV6-1 and TRBJ1-5; no definite D call. Trimming removed 6 bases from V and 4 bases from J, with 10 bases in between. The CDR3 contains 13 residues. In germline, CDR1 is MNHNS, CDR2 SASEGT. The CDR3 here is CASRRTGNQPQHF. CDR3 nucleotides: TGTGCCAGCAGGAGAACCGGTAATCAGCCCCAGCATTTT.

This clonotype was detected ten times or more. The chain joins TRBV5-1 to TRBJ1-5; D gene uncertain. V dropped 0 bases and J dropped 2 bases, with 9 bases sitting between them. The germline V gene encodes CDR1 SGHRS and CDR2 YFSETQ. The CDR3 runs 15 residues. CDR3 nucleotide sequence: TGCGCCAGCAGCTTGGATGGTGAGGGCAATCAGCCCCAGCATTTT. It yields the protein CASSLDGEGNQPQHF.

V and J are TRBV18 and TRBJ1-2; TRBD1 matches at 9 bases. This CDR3 contains 15 residues. Trimming at V came to 0 bases and at J to 8 bases, leaving 7 bases not matched to a gene. Germline values: CDR1 KGHSH, CDR2 LQKENI. DNA for the CDR3: TGTGCCAGCTCACCACCCCCCACAGGGGGCGACGGCTACACCTTC. Translated, it gives CASSPPPTGGDGYTF.

The rearrangement joins TRBV10-3 to TRBJ1-1; maybe TRBD1 (5 bases). Trimming left V 0 bases short and J 1 base short, with 9 bases between. CDR1 is ENHRY and CDR2 is SYGVKD in the germline V gene. The length of the CDR3 is 15 residues. CDR3 DNA: TGTGCCATCAGTGAGTCGACAGCCCGGAACACTGAAGCTTTCTTT. Protein: CAISESTARNTEAFF.

This clonotype occurred many times. The chain carries TRBV2 and TRBJ2-5; TRBD1 might be the D (5 bases). Trimming stripped 6 bases from V and 5 bases from J, with 13 bases between. Germline V CDR1 and CDR2: SNHLY, FYNNEI. This CDR3 has 13 residues. CDR3 nucleotides: TGTGCCAGCAGCCGTGGACAATTGGAGACCCAGTACTTC. It translates to CASSRGQLETQYF. The full variable domain, rest sourced from reference TRBV2 and TRBJ2-5, is EPEVTQTPSHQVTQMGQEVILRCVPISNHLYFYWYRQILGQKVEFLVSFYNNEISEKSEIFDDQFSVERPDGSNFTLKIRSTKLEDSAMYFCASSRGQLETQYFGPGTRLLVL.

The chain has TRBV20-1 and TRBJ2-7; 7 bases are a match to TRBD1. V trimming: 4 bases; J trimming: 0 bases; junction bases outside the gene matches: 3. The germline V gene has CDR1 DFQATT and CDR2 SNEGSKA (reference sequence). This CDR3 contains 13 residues. CDR3 region: CSAIRTGSYEQYF. The CDR3 nucleotides are TGCAGTGCTATCAGGACAGGCTCCTACGAGCAGTACTTC.